What follows describes a single TCR beta chain. What it binds is unknown. This CDR3 has 16 residues. V was clipped by 7 bases and J by 2 bases, with 17 bases between them. CDR1 is MDHEN and CDR2 is SYDVKM in the germline V gene. Produced via immunoSEQ multiplex PCR; TCRdb's table is partial and in-frame only. This sample has about 680,000 clones; around 74% occur once, and the top ten carry 1.5% to 2%. The entry originates in a study of shared clonotypes between healthy human individuals. Broader study findings: Naive subsets typically showed greater estimated richness than memory subsets.

The receptor was derived from a woman aged 25-40 years in good health. Sequences were obtained from memory CD4+ T cells sorted from blood. Subset denoted: CD45RA-negative fraction. The J gene is TRBJ2-2, the V gene TRBV28, with D maybe TRBD2 (6 bases). This CDR3 is CASIDGVAVNTGELFF. The CDR3 DNA sequence: TGTGCCAGCATCGACGGGGTAGCGGTCAACACCGGGGAGCTGTTTTTT.